Each of the 18 T cell receptor beta chains below was sequenced from the same sample in a study of Graves' ophthalmopathy and Graves' hyperthyroidism. From RNA, the CDR3 regions of TCR beta chains were amplified and sequenced. An opening RT-PCR round employed HTBI primers and preceded a second-round multiplex PCR. TCRdb fed the multiplex PCR reads into MiXCR, producing one record per CDR3 protein. The sample shows about 240,000 distinct CDR3 sequences, about 47% of them seen only once. The sequenced sample was peripheral blood. These receptors all come from an adult man with Graves' ophthalmopathy.

V and J are TRBV20-1 and TRBJ2-3, with D possibly being TRBD2 (6 bases). The CDR3 length is 15 residues. Trimming cost V 3 bases and J 0 bases, with 13 bases left between them. CDR1 and CDR2 from the germline V gene are DFQATT and SNEGSKA (reference sequence). The CDR3 DNA sequence: TGCAGTGCTAGTGCTGCTAGCGCAAGCACAGATACGCAGTATTTT. Its translation is CSASAASASTDTQYF.

A note on this clonotype: A junction end diverges from the germline sequence, so it may reflect a read error. The chain joins TRBV7-8 to TRBJ1-2; TRBD1 matches 8 bases. Germline CDR1 is SGHVS and CDR2 is FQNEAQ. This CDR3 has 16 residues. As DNA, the CDR3 is TGCGCCAGCAGCCAAGCTAATGGACAGGGCTCTTCGGGCTACACCTTC. It codes for CASSQANGQGSSGYTF. Full variable domain (rest looked up from reference TRBV7-8 and TRBJ1-2): GAGVSQSPRYKVAKRGQDVALRCDPISGHVSLFWYQQALGQGPEFLTYFQNEAQLDKSGLPSDRFFAERPEGSVSTLKIQRTQQEDSAVYLCASSQANGQGSSGYTFGSGTRLTVV.

V and J are TRBV5-1 and TRBJ2-2; the D call may be TRBD1 or TRBD2 (6 bases each). The V and J ends lost 6 bases and 0 bases respectively, with 15 bases between them. The germline V gene has CDR1 SGHRS and CDR2 YFSETQ. The CDR3 sequence is 16 residues long. The CDR3 nucleotides are TGCGCCAGCACCAATAGGGGGGCTTCGAACACCGGGGAGCTGTTTTTT. Translation gives CASTNRGASNTGELFF.

Of note for this clonotype: A much larger clonotype is one base distant, so this may be a read error. The gene calls are TRBV10-3 and TRBJ2-7, with D perhaps TRBD1 or TRBD2 (5 bases each). The CDR3 length is 15 residues. CDR1 is ENHRY, CDR2 SYGVKD, per germline. CDR3 protein: CAISEGGREVYDQYF. The CDR3 DNA reads as TGTGCCATCAGTGAGGGGGGACGCGAAGTCTACGACCAGTACTTC.

The V gene is TRBV7-3, the J gene TRBJ2-2, with D perhaps given as TRBD1 or TRBD2 (6 bases each). Germline V gene sequence: CDR1 SGHTA, CDR2 FQGTGA. The CDR3 has 14 amino acids. Trimming took 5 bases from V and 6 from J, leaving 13 bases between them. CDR3: CASSPRRGAGELFF. CDR3 nucleotide sequence: TGTGCCAGCAGCCCGAGAAGGGGGGCCGGGGAGCTGTTTTTT. Using reference TRBV7-3 and TRBJ2-2 for the parts outside the CDR3, the full variable domain is GAGVSQTPSNKVTEKGKYVELRCDPISGHTALYWYRQSLGQGPEFLIYFQGTGAADDSGLPNDRFFAVRPEGSVSTLKIQRTERGDSAVYLCASSPRRGAGELFFGEGSRLTVL.

The V and J genes are TRBV6-6 and TRBJ1-2, with 9 bases matching TRBD1. After removal of 5 bases from V and 4 bases from J, the junction contained 11 bases not matched to a gene. The CDR3 loop spans 16 amino acids. CDR1 is MNHNY, CDR2 SVGAGI, per germline (reference sequence). CDR3 region: CASSPGQGGLGYGYTF. The CDR3 coding sequence is TGTGCCAGCAGTCCGGGACAGGGAGGCCTAGGCTATGGCTACACCTTC.

This chain connects TRBV7-8 to TRBJ1-2; possibly TRBD1 for D (6 bases). V lost 6 bases to trimming and J lost 4 bases, with 18 bases between them. CDR1 is SGHVS and CDR2 is FQNEAQ in the germline V gene. CDR3 length: 15 residues. DNA of the CDR3: TGTGCCAGCAGTCCCCCTAAGGGGGGACCCTATGGCTACACCTTC. Its protein product is CASSPPKGGPYGYTF.

The sample holds a few counts of this clonotype. V usage is TRBV5-1 and J usage is TRBJ2-7; no definite D call. From germline, CDR1 is SGHRS and CDR2 YFSETQ. V was cut by 0 bases and J by 7 bases, with 17 bases left in between. The CDR3 has 15 residues. CDR3 sequence: CASSLDWSSSREQYF. CDR3 sequence (DNA): TGCGCCAGCAGCTTGGACTGGAGTAGTTCGCGGGAGCAGTACTTC.

This clonotype was picked up a small number of times. The V and J genes are TRBV12-3 or TRBV12-4 and TRBJ2-5; either TRBD1 or TRBD2 may fit D (5 bases each). Trimming stripped 2 bases from V and 5 bases from J, with 12 bases between. The CDR3 loop spans 14 amino acids. The CDR3 spells CASSLPSGPETQYF. The CDR3 DNA reads as TGTGCCAGCAGTTTACCCTCGGGGCCGGAGACCCAGTACTTC.

This clonotype has just a few counts. The CDR3 sequence is CATIRTAVNQPQHF. In DNA form, the CDR3 reads TGTGCCACTATCAGGACAGCTGTGAATCAGCCCCAGCATTTT. The chain carries TRBV24-1 and TRBJ1-5, with D possibly being TRBD1 (6 bases). The CDR3 covers 14 residues. Trimming pared 10 bases from V and 4 bases from J, leaving 16 bases between. Germline loops: CDR1 KGHDR, CDR2 SFDVKD.

The chain links TRBV2 to TRBJ1-2; TRBD1 is a possible D gene (6 bases). V lost 10 bases and J lost 0, with 18 bases in between. The CDR3 spans 15 residues. Germline V gene sequence: CDR1 SNHLY, CDR2 FYNNEI. CDR3 bases: TGTGCCATCTACCACAGGGAGCAAACTAACTATGGCTACACCTTC. It is translated as CAIYHREQTNYGYTF.

V usage is TRBV19 and J usage is TRBJ2-2, with D unclear. This CDR3 is 14 amino acids long. V was pared by 5 bases and J by 0 bases, with 7 bases between. CDR1 LNHDA and CDR2 SQIVND come from the germline V gene (reference sequence). The CDR3 DNA sequence: TGTGCCAGTAGTGGCAGCACGAACACCGGGGAGCTGTTTTTT. Amino acid sequence: CASSGSTNTGELFF.

This sequence joins TRBV9 and TRBJ1-2; 7 bases match TRBD1. V gave up 4 bases and J gave up 4 bases; unmatched junction bases: 10. Germline CDR1 reads SGDLS; CDR2 reads YYNGEE. The CDR3 consists of 15 residues. The CDR3, as DNA: TGTGCCAGCAGCTCATACAGGGGACGGGGCTATGGCTACACCTTC. Translated, it gives CASSSYRGRGYGYTF. The full variable domain, in which reference TRBV9 and TRBJ1-2 provide the parts outside the CDR3, is DSGVTQTPKHLITATGQRVTLRCSPRSGDLSVYWYQQSLDQGLQFLIQYYNGEERAKGNILERFSAQQFPDLHSELNLSSLELGDSALYFCASSSYRGRGYGYTFGSGTRLTVV.

This chain links TRBV20-1 with TRBJ1-4; weak D call: TRBD1 (6 bases). Germline V gene data show CDR1 as DFQATT and CDR2 as SNEGSKA (reference sequence). The CDR3 runs to 15 residues. V lost 1 base, J lost 8 bases, and 17 bases lay in between. DNA for the CDR3: TGCAGTGCTAGAGTGGAGCAGGGGTTGTTGGAAAAACTGTTTTTT. Its translation is CSARVEQGLLEKLFF.

In its sample, this clonotype was seen a few times. CDR3: CSARRRDSSYEQYF. CDR3 DNA: TGCAGTGCTAGACGGCGGGACAGCTCCTACGAGCAGTACTTC. This chain joins TRBV20-1 and TRBJ2-7; TRBD1 is a possible D gene (7 bases). There are 14 residues in the CDR3. Trimming stripped 2 bases from V and 0 bases from J, with 11 bases between. The germline V gene encodes CDR1 DFQATT and CDR2 SNEGSKA (reference sequence).

This clonotype was seen more than once but under ten times. V usage is TRBV2 and J usage is TRBJ2-2; TRBD1 aligns across 7 bases. The CDR3 is 18 residues long. Unmatched junction bases numbered 13, after V lost 1 base and J lost 5 bases. Germline V CDR1 and CDR2: SNHLY, FYNNEI. For the CDR3, the DNA is TGTGCCAGCAGTGAAGTATTGGGGACAGCGACGGCTACCGGGGAGCTGTTTTTT. Its protein product is CASSEVLGTATATGELFF.

This clonotype came up once. The genes are TRBV10-3 and TRBJ2-7, with TRBD2 identical over 12 bases. The CDR3 is 16 residues long. Germline trimming cut 3 bases from V and 7 bases from J; bases unmatched to any gene: 10. The germline V gene encodes CDR1 ENHRY and CDR2 SYGVKD. The CDR3 region has the DNA TGTGCCATCAGTGACCGACTAGCGGGAGCTGACAATGAGCAGTACTTC. Its translation: CAISDRLAGADNEQYF.

The chain links TRBV7-9 to TRBJ1-1; D gene ambiguous. Germline assignment: CDR1 SEHNR and CDR2 FQNEAQ (reference sequence). The ends were cut back, 3 bases at V and 0 bases at J, with 8 bases in the middle. This CDR3 has 14 residues. In nucleotides, the CDR3 is TGTGCCAGCAGCTTGACAACTCTGAACACTGAAGCTTTCTTT. This gives the protein CASSLTTLNTEAFF.